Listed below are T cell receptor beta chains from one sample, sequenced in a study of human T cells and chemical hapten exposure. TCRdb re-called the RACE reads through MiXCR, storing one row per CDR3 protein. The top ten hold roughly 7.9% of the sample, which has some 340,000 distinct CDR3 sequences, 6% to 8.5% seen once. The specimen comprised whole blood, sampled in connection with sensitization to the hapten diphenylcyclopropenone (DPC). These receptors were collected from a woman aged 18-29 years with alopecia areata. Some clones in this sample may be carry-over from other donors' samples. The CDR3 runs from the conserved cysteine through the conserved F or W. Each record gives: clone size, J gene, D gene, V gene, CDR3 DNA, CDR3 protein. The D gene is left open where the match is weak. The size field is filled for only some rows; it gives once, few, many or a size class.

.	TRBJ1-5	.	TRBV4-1	TGCGCCAGCAGCCAAGCCCAGACGGCTAGCAATCAGCCCCAGCATTTT	CASSQAQTASNQPQHF
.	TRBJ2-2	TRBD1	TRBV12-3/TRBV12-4	TGTGCCAGCAGTTCATCGGACAGGGAAGGGGAGCTGTTTTTT	CASSSSDREGELFF
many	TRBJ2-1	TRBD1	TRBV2	TGTGCCAGCAGTGGAAGGACAGGGGGGAATGAGCAGTTCTTC	CASSGRTGGNEQFF
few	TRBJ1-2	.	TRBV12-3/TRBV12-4	TGTGCCAGCACCCGAGACAGCTATGGCTACACCTTC	CASTRDSYGYTF
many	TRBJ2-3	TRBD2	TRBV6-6	TGTGCCAGCAGTCCCTGGACTAGCGGGACAGATACGCAGTATTTT	CASSPWTSGTDTQYF
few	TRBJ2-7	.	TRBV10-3	TGTGCCATCAGTGAAAAAGTTTACGAGCAGTACTTC	CAISEKVYEQYF
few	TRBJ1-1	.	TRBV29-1	TGCAGCGCAATCGGACAGAAGAACACTGAAGCTTTCTTT	CSAIGQKNTEAFF
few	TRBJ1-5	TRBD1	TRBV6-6	TGTGCCAGCAGTTATCAGGGGGCTTATCAGCCCCAGCATTTT	CASSYQGAYQPQHF
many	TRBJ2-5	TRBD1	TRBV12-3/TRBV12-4	TGTGCCAGCACCCGGCCGGGGACAGCGGTAGAGACCCAGTACTTC	CASTRPGTAVETQYF
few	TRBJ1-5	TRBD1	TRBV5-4	TGTGCCAGCAGCTCGGACAGGGAGAGCAATCAGCCCCAGCATTTT	CASSSDRESNQPQHF
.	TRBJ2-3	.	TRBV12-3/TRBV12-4	TGTGCCAGCAGTTTAATCGACTATCTCTCAGGGATTTACACAGATACGCAGTATTTT	CASSLIDYLSGIYTDTQYF
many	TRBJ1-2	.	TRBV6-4	TGTGCCAGCAGCGTTGTGCCGGGGTCTAACTATGGCTACACCTTC	CASSVVPGSNYGYTF
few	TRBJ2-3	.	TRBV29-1	TGCAGCGTTGATTCCTCCCAGGGGATCAGCACAGATACGCAGTATTTT	CSVDSSQGISTDTQYF
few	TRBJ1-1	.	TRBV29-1	TGCAGCGTTGTGAGCTCTGAACGGACCTCTGAAGCTTTCTTT	CSVVSSERTSEAFF
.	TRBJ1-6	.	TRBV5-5	TGTGCCAGCAGCCCCGGGTCAATCCTGAGCTCCTATAATTCACCCCTCCACTTT	CASSPGSILSSYNSPLHF
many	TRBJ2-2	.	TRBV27	TGTGCCAGCAGTTACAGCAGGGTTACCGGGGAGCTGTTTTTT	CASSYSRVTGELFF
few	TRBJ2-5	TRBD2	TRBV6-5	TGTGCCAGCAGTTACTCGGGCGGGGGGCCTCCTCAAGAGACCCAGTACTTC	CASSYSGGGPPQETQYF
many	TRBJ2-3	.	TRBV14	TGTGCCAGCAGCCAGCGGTTCACAGATACGCAGTATTTT	CASSQRFTDTQYF
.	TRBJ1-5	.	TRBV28	TGTGCCACCCTGGGGGTTTATGCCCAGCATTTT	CATLGVYAQHF
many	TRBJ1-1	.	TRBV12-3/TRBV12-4	TGTGCCAGCAGCCGGGTGGATGAAGCTTTCTTT	CASSRVDEAFF
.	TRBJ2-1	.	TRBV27	TGTGCCAGCTCACTAGGCGGGTCGGACAATGAGCAGTTCTTC	CASSLGGSDNEQFF
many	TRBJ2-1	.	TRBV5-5	TGTGCCAGCAGGATACCCAACAATGAGCAGTTCTTC	CASRIPNNEQFF
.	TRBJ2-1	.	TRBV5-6	TGTGCCAGCAGCAATTGGGGGGGCGCTGGATATGAGCAGTTCTTC	CASSNWGGAGYEQFF
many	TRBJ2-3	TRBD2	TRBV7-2	TGTGCCAGCAGCTTAGCCCCTTATTTAGCGGGGGGGCAGGGAGATACGCAGTATTTT	CASSLAPYLAGGQGDTQYF
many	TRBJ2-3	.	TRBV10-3	TGTGCCATCAGTGAGTCGGTGTCAGAGAGCACAGATACGCAGTATTTT	CAISESVSESTDTQYF
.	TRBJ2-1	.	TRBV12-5	TGTGCTAGTGGTTTGGGGGCACGCTCCTACAATGAGCAGTTCTTC	CASGLGARSYNEQFF
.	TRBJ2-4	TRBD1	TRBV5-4	TGTGCCTCGGTAGGGGACAGGGAGGCCAGGGTCCAAAACATTCAGTACTTC	CASVGDREARVQNIQYF
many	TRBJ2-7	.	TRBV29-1	TGCAGCGTTGGTGTGGAGACCTACGAGCAGTACTTC	CSVGVETYEQYF
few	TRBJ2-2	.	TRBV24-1	TGTGCCACCAGTGACAGGGATCTTGGCGGGGAGCTGTTTTTT	CATSDRDLGGELFF
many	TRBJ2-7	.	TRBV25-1	TGTGCCAGCAGCGCCCTAGGCGGGTACGAGCAGTACTTC	CASSALGGYEQYF
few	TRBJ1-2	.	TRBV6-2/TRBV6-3	TGTGCCAGCACGACCGGTTCTAACTATGGCTACACCTTC	CASTTGSNYGYTF
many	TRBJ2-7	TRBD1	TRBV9	TGTGCCAGCAGCCCGAGACAGGGGGCCTACGAGCAGTACTTC	CASSPRQGAYEQYF
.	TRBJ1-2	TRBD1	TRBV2	TGTGCCGGCCAGGGGGACACCTATGGCTACACCTTC	CAGQGDTYGYTF
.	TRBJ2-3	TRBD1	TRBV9	TGTGCCAGCAGCCCGCAACAGGGGAGTCTCACAGATACGCAGTATTTT	CASSPQQGSLTDTQYF
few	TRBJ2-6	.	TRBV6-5	TGTGCCAGCAGTTACTCGGCTTGGAGTACTGGGGCCAACGTCCTGACTTTC	CASSYSAWSTGANVLTF
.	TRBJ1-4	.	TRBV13	TGTGCCAGCAGCTCTATAGGGCGACGGGAAAAACTGTTTTTT	CASSSIGRREKLFF
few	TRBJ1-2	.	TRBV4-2	TGTGCCAGCAGCCAAGAGGCAGGGCATGGCTACACCTTC	CASSQEAGHGYTF
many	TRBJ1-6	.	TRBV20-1	TGCAGTGCTAGAGGATCTTGGTCTAGTGATTCACCCCTCCACTTT	CSARGSWSSDSPLHF
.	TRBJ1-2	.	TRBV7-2	TGTGCCAGCAGCTTAACTTCGACAGGCGTCAACTATGGCTACACCTTC	CASSLTSTGVNYGYTF
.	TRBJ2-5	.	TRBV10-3	TGTGCCATCAGTGAGTCGGGAAGTAAAGAGACCCAGTACTTC	CAISESGSKETQYF
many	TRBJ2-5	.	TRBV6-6	TGTGCCAGCAGTCCCCGTGGCGGTTTGGGGACCCAGTACTTC	CASSPRGGLGTQYF
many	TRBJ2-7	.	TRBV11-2	TGTGCCAGCAGCCTAGGACCGAATTCAGGCGAGCAGTACTTC	CASSLGPNSGEQYF
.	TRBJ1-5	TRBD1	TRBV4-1	TGCGCCAGCAGCCAGGCGGACAGGGGGGGCAATCAGCCCCAGCATTTT	CASSQADRGGNQPQHF
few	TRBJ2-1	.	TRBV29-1	TGCAGCGTTGAAGAGACAGGCTATGAGCAGTTCTTC	CSVEETGYEQFF
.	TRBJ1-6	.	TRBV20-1	TGCAGTGCTAGAGATCGCCTCACCGTACACGTTCCCAGGGTTCACCGACCCCTCCACTTT	CSARDRLTVHVPRVHRPLHF
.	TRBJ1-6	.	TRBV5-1	TGCGCCAGCAGCCCAGGGGTTAGTAATTCACCCCTCCACTTT	CASSPGVSNSPLHF
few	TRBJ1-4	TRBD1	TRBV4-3	TGCGCCAGCAGAGAAACAGGGGTAAAGCTTAATGAAAAACTGTTTTTT	CASRETGVKLNEKLFF
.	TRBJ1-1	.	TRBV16	TGTGCCAGCTGCCAATCGGTGAGGGGTAACACTGAAGCTTTCTTT	CASCQSVRGNTEAFF
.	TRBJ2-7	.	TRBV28	TGTGCCAGCAGTACGGACTCGGAGAGGGAGCAGTACTTC	CASSTDSEREQYF
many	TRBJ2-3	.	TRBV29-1	TGCAGCGTTGAAGATCGGGCTTCCACAGATACGCAGTATTTT	CSVEDRASTDTQYF
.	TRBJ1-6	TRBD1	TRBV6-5	TGTGCCAGCAGTTACTCGGGGACAGGGGGGAAGTCTTTCTTT	CASSYSGTGGKSFF
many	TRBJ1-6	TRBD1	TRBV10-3	TGTGCCATCAGCGTGGGGACAGGGGATAATTCACCCCTCCACTTT	CAISVGTGDNSPLHF
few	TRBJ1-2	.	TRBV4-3	TGCGCCAGCAGCCAAGTAGGGGAACCCGCTTCGAACTATGGCTACACCTTC	CASSQVGEPASNYGYTF
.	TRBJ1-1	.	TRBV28	TGTGCCAGCAGCCTGTGGACAACTGAAGCTTTCTTT	CASSLWTTEAFF
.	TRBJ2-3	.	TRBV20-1	TGCAGTGCTAAGGCCCCGGGACCAGGCACAGATACGCAGTATTTT	CSAKAPGPGTDTQYF
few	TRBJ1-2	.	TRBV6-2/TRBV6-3	TGTGCCAGCAGTTATGCCCGGACGGCGACTAACTATGGCTACACCTTC	CASSYARTATNYGYTF
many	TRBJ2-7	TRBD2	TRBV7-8	TGTGCCAGCAGCTGGGGAGGGACCGGAAACGAGCAGTACTTC	CASSWGGTGNEQYF